This TCR beta chain is drawn from a study of control samples from healthy donors and cancer patients. Produced via immunoSEQ multiplex PCR; TCRdb's table is partial and in-frame only. The sample consists of about 190,000 clones, 85% to 95% of them appearing once. This clonotype originated in a man aged 18 to 30 in good health. The sequenced sample was blood.

CDR3 nucleotides: TGTGCCACCAGTGATGCCGGGACAGGGGGTATTGGCTACACCTTC. As protein: CATSDAGTGGIGYTF. The rearrangement joins TRBV24-1 to TRBJ1-2, with TRBD1 matching over 11 bases. V lost 3 bases and J lost 7; bases outside the gene matches: 6. The CDR3 has 15 residues. Germline CDR1 reads KGHDR; CDR2 reads SFDVKD.